This T cell receptor beta chain was profiled in a study of OX40 agonist ivuxolimab in advanced cancers. Study as a whole: From about 20 to 80 years was the age range, with a mean of around 57 years, and around 80% were male.

Sequenced by immunoSEQ multiplex PCR; TCRdb stores in-frame clones only, minus some. This table holds 30,000 to 45,000 clones, about 80% found once. With respect to this clone: The antigen is undetermined.

From germline, CDR1 is MNHNY and CDR2 SVGAGI (reference sequence). The CDR3 contains 13 residues. Overall study results and limits: Certain nonresponders likewise exhibited a low normalized T-cell clonal expansion. Undetermined was the antigen specificity of the expanded peripheral T cells.

The sample in question was CD4+ or CD8+ T cells sorted from blood, obtained in a trial of the OX40 agonist ivuxolimab. The V and J genes are TRBV6-6 and TRBJ2-5; D is unclear. The DNA matches TRBJ2-7 better at its end, which makes the J call doubtful. This TCR derives from an adult with an advanced solid tumor such as melanoma, head and neck, liver or kidney cancer. The CDR3 DNA sequence: TGTGCCAGCAGCGACCATCTTACCTACGAGCAGTACTTC. Encoded protein: CASSDHLTYEQYF.